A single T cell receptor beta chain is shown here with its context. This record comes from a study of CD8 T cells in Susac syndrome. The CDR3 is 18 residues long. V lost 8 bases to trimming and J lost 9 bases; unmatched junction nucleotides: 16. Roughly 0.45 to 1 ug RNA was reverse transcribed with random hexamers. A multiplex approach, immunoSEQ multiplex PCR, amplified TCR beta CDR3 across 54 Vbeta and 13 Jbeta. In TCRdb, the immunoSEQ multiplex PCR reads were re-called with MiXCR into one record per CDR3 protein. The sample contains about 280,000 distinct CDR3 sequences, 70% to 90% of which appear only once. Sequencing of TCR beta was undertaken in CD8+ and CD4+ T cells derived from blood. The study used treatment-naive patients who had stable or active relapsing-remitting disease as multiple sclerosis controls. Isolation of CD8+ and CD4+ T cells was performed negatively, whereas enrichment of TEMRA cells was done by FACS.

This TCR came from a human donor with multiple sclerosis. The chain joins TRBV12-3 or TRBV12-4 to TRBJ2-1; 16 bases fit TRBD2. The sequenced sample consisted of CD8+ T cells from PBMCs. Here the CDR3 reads CASRLGLAGGPSGSEQFF. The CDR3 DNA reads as TGTGCCAGCCGATTGGGACTAGCGGGAGGGCCTTCCGGGAGTGAGCAGTTCTTC.